The 3 T cell receptor beta chains presented below share a single source sample, sequenced in a study of technical replicates of blood from a handful of donors (dated by TCRdb to about 2017). The library was prepared using the immunoSEQ multiplex PCR assay. The table was pulled from immuneACCESS by TCRdb, which kept in-frame rearrangements only. Such tables lose some clones; where checked, under half of the loss comes from unresolved V genes, and the rest has no known cause. Across this sample there are about 64,000 clones, with about 88% seen only once. In total, the top ten clones hold around 5.1% of the sample. Sample: PBMCs. All receptors come from a human donor in good health. Some clones in this sample may be carry-over from other donors' samples.

V is TRBV7-8 and J is TRBJ2-5; 7 bases align to TRBD2. The junction had 8 bases not matched to a gene; V was cut back by 5 bases and J by 5 bases. The CDR3 contains 14 residues. The V gene's germline CDR1 is SGHVS and CDR2 FQNEAQ. CDR3: CASSLGGGSETQYF. CDR3 nucleotide sequence: TGTGCCAGCAGCCTAGGCGGGGGTAGTGAGACCCAGTACTTC.

This clone has a count of ten or more. CDR3 nucleotide sequence: TGTGCCAGCAGACCCGGGACTAGCGGGATCAACACCGGGGAGCTGTTTTTT. This sequence encodes CASRPGTSGINTGELFF. V is TRBV7-9 and J is TRBJ2-2, with 13 positions matching TRBD2. This CDR3 comprises 17 residues. With V trimmed by 6 bases and J by 2 bases, 6 bases remained unmatched. Looked up from germline, CDR1 is SEHNR and CDR2 is FQNEAQ (reference sequence).

CDR3 amino acids: CASSLGANSDTQYF. The DNA for the CDR3 is TGTGCCAGCAGCCTAGGTGCCAACTCAGATACGCAGTATTTT. This chain uses TRBV7-2 with TRBJ2-3; D is undetermined. Germline loops: CDR1 SGHTA, CDR2 FQGNSA. Trimming cost V 5 bases and J 4 bases, with 13 bases left between them. This CDR3 contains 14 residues. The complete variable domain, with remaining parts taken from reference TRBV7-2 and TRBJ2-3, reads GAGVSQSPSNKVTEKGKDVELRCDPISGHTALYWYRQSLGQGLEFLIYFQGNSAPDKSGLPSDRFSAERTGGSVSTLTIQRTQQEDSAVYLCASSLGANSDTQYFGPGTRLTVL.